This record covers a single T cell receptor beta chain. Its antigen is currently unknown. This entry comes from a study of cytomegalovirus exposure and HLA in healthy donors. Regarding the study as a whole: Productive status was seen about 87% or about 30% of the time for most TCR beta V segments in an earlier analysis.

Germline assignment: CDR1 PRHDT and CDR2 FYEKMQ (reference sequence). Trimming pared 5 bases from V and 3 bases from J, leaving 18 bases between. CDR3 size: 16 residues. The PCR contained 60 Vbeta and 13 Jbeta primers. The assay was immunoSEQ multiplex PCR, and TCRdb's table has in-frame clones only and misses some. The sample has 150,000 to 200,000 clones; approximately 80% are singletons. The receptor was derived from a woman between 45 and 65 years old in good health and CMV-seronegative. This chain joins TRBV13 and TRBJ2-3; tentative D call: TRBD2 (5 bases). Sequenced: PBMCs. The CDR3 here is CASSNLQRRETDTQYF. CDR3 nucleotide sequence: TGTGCCAGCAGCAACCTTCAGCGCCGGGAAACAGATACGCAGTATTTT.